One and the same sample provided the 3 T cell receptor beta chains below, sequenced in a study of shared clonotypes between healthy human individuals. Generated by immunoSEQ multiplex PCR, the TCRdb table keeps only in-frame clones and is missing some. The sample contains some 200,000 clones, 65% of which appear only once. Sequencing input: memory CD4+ T cells sorted from blood. Documented subset: CD45RA-negative fraction. Source of these receptors: a man aged 25-40 years in good health.

The chain combines TRBV27 with TRBJ2-1, with D tentatively TRBD2 (6 bases). The V end was cut by 2 bases, the J end by 7 bases, with 15 bases between. This CDR3 is 15 amino acids long. Germline CDR1 MNHEY, CDR2 SMNVEV (reference sequence). CDR3 sequence (DNA): TGTGCCAGCAGTTTACTGGGGGGTGCGTCGAATGAGCAGTTCTTC. It is translated as CASSLLGGASNEQFF.

This clone was picked up many times. The genes are TRBV28 and TRBJ2-7; no clear D. The V end was cut by 10 bases, the J end by 1 base, with 17 bases between. CDR1 and CDR2 (germline): MDHEN, SYDVKM. The CDR3 runs 14 residues. The CDR3: CATPQRGVSYEQYF. As DNA, the CDR3 is TGTGCCACCCCCCAGAGAGGCGTTTCCTACGAGCAGTACTTC.

V gene TRBV5-1 combines with J gene TRBJ2-3, with a possible D match to TRBD2 (6 bases). This CDR3 has 16 amino acids. CDR1 and CDR2 (germline): SGHRS, YFSETQ. The V and J ends lost 0 bases and 0 bases respectively, with 11 bases between them. CDR3 amino acids: CASSLEVGLSTDTQYF. The CDR3 bases are TGCGCCAGCAGCTTGGAAGTGGGACTCAGCACAGATACGCAGTATTTT. Full variable domain (outside the CDR3, taken from reference TRBV5-1 and TRBJ2-3): KAGVTQTPRYLIKTRGQQVTLSCSPISGHRSVSWYQQTPGQGLQFLFEYFSETQRNKGNFPGRFSGRQFSNSRSEMNVSTLELGDSALYLCASSLEVGLSTDTQYFGPGTRLTVL.